This entry lists 26 T cell receptor beta chains sequenced from one sample in a study of OX40 agonist ivuxolimab in advanced cancers. The library was produced with the immunoSEQ multiplex PCR assay. This is the immuneACCESS table as TCRdb keeps it, with only in-frame sequences that have V and J called. A part of the clones is gone; compared with another copy, unresolved V genes explain less than half, and the rest is unexplained. Within this sample are more than 50,000 clones, with 90% to 95% of them counted one time only. Around 20% of the sample is in the top ten clones. This specimen was CD4+ or CD8+ T cells sorted from blood, taken in a trial of the OX40 agonist ivuxolimab. These receptors originate from an adult with an advanced solid tumor such as melanoma, head and neck, liver or kidney cancer.

This clone was seen only once. V gene TRBV15 combines with J gene TRBJ1-1; TRBD1 is a possible D gene (5 bases). This CDR3 spans 14 amino acids. Trimming took off 5 bases at V and 0 bases at J, with 10 bases between the two ends. Germline V lookup: CDR1 LNHNV, CDR2 YYDKDF (reference sequence). CDR3 protein: CATSSRQMNTEAFF. The CDR3 DNA sequence: TGTGCCACCAGCTCCCGACAGATGAACACTGAAGCTTTCTTT.

The chain has TRBV28 and TRBJ1-5; 11 bases match TRBD1. CDR1 and CDR2 from the germline V gene are MDHEN and SYDVKM. V lost 8 bases and J lost 6; bases outside the gene matches: 12. The CDR3 has 16 amino acids. This chain's CDR3 is CASFRWGQGGGQPQHF. In DNA form, the CDR3 reads TGTGCCAGCTTCCGTTGGGGACAGGGGGGCGGTCAGCCCCAGCATTTT. The whole variable domain, filled in from reference TRBV28 and TRBJ1-5, reads DVKVTQSSRYLVKRTGEKVFLECVQDMDHENMFWYRQDPGLGLRLIYFSYDVKMKEKGDIPEGYSVSREKKERFSLILESASTNQTSMYLCASFRWGQGGGQPQHFGDGTRLSIL.

V and J are TRBV4-1 and TRBJ1-1; D ambiguous. There are 15 residues in the CDR3. V lost 1 base to trimming and J lost 3 bases, with 12 bases between them. Looked up from germline, CDR1 is MGHRA and CDR2 is YSYEKL. The CDR3 DNA reads TGCGCCAGCAGCCAAGTTTACGGACGGTACACTGAAGCTTTCTTT. It yields the protein CASSQVYGRYTEAFF.

The J gene is TRBJ1-1, the V gene TRBV6-6; TRBD1 might be the D (5 bases). Germline assignment: CDR1 MNHNY and CDR2 SVGAGI (reference sequence). With 5 bases removed from V and 7 bases from J, the gap between germline ends came to 8 bases. This CDR3 has 11 residues. The CDR3 region is CASSPGGEAFF. CDR3 DNA: TGTGCCAGCAGTCCGGGGGGTGAAGCTTTCTTT.

The genes are TRBV10-3 and TRBJ2-2; 7 bases align to TRBD1. This CDR3 is built from 15 residues. Trimming at V came to 6 bases and at J to 8 bases, leaving 12 bases not matched to a gene. Germline values: CDR1 ENHRY, CDR2 SYGVKD. CDR3 DNA: TGTGCCATCAGCGAGGGGGCCGGCCCCCCGGGGGAGCTGTTTTTT. This sequence encodes CAISEGAGPPGELFF.

CDR3 protein: CASSHRGDTQYF. The DNA for the CDR3 is TGTGCCAGCAGCCACAGGGGGGATACGCAGTATTTT. The rearrangement links TRBV7-3 to TRBJ2-3; 8 bases fit TRBD1. Germline V gene data show CDR1 as SGHTA and CDR2 as FQGTGA. V shed 5 bases, J shed 6 bases, and the junction held 1 base outside the gene matches. The CDR3 spans 12 residues.

The chain uses TRBV9 and TRBJ2-7; D unclear. Germline loops: CDR1 SGDLS, CDR2 YYNGEE. Trimming cost V 0 bases and J 2 bases, with 6 bases left between them. The CDR3 covers 13 residues. The chain's CDR3 is CASSVGSPYEQYF. The CDR3 DNA sequence: TGTGCCAGCAGCGTAGGAAGCCCCTACGAGCAGTACTTC. The full variable domain, its missing parts supplied by reference TRBV9 and TRBJ2-7, is DSGVTQTPKHLITATGQRVTLRCSPRSGDLSVYWYQQSLDQGLQFLIQYYNGEERAKGNILERFSAQQFPDLHSELNLSSLELGDSALYFCASSVGSPYEQYFGPGTRLTVT.

This rearrangement joins TRBV7-2 to TRBJ2-1, with unresolved D. The germline V gene encodes CDR1 SGHTA and CDR2 FQGNSA. This CDR3 is 14 amino acids long. The V end was cut by 5 bases, the J end by 4 bases, with 12 bases between. CDR3 nucleotide sequence: TGTGCCAGCAGCCCCGTCGGAACTTACAATGAGCAGTTCTTC. Its translation is CASSPVGTYNEQFF.

CDR3 coding DNA: TGTGCCAGCAGTTTGTGGACAGGGGACCCCCATGGCTACACCTTC. Its translation: CASSLWTGDPHGYTF. The chain links TRBV27 to TRBJ1-2; TRBD1 matches at 9 bases. CDR1 is MNHEY and CDR2 is SMNVEV in the germline V gene (reference sequence). This CDR3 has 15 amino acids. Germline trimming cut 3 bases from V and 6 bases from J; bases unmatched to any gene: 8.

The chain combines TRBV10-1 with TRBJ2-3; D gene ambiguous. The V end lost 7 bases, the J end lost 4 bases, and 0 bases lay between the germline ends. The CDR3 is 9 amino acids. Germline V gene data show CDR1 as WNHNN and CDR2 as SYGVQD (reference sequence). The CDR3 DNA reads as TGCGCCAGCACAGATACGCAGTATTTT. Protein product: CASTDTQYF.

There are a few counts of this clone. The J gene is TRBJ2-3, the V gene TRBV9, with D perhaps matching TRBD2 (6 bases). CDR1 SGDLS and CDR2 YYNGEE come from the germline V gene. The CDR3 has 12 residues. The V end lost 5 bases, the J end lost 4 bases, and 8 bases lay between the germline ends. CDR3 region: CASRGLSDTQYF. CDR3 sequence (DNA): TGTGCCAGCAGGGGACTGTCAGATACGCAGTATTTT.

This chain uses TRBV30 with TRBJ2-7, with D perhaps matching TRBD1 or TRBD2 (6 bases each). The V end was cut by 3 bases, the J end by 7 bases, with 13 bases between. This CDR3 spans 12 amino acids. CDR1 and CDR2 from the germline V gene are GTSNPN and SVGIG (reference sequence). CDR3 protein: CAWSWGAVEQYF. The CDR3 DNA reads TGTGCCTGGAGCTGGGGGGCGGTGGAGCAGTACTTC.

The rearrangement links TRBV27 to TRBJ2-4; the D is unclear. The CDR3 length is 11 residues. Germline V lookup: CDR1 MNHEY, CDR2 SMNVEV (reference sequence). V dropped 6 bases and J dropped 6 bases, with 6 bases sitting between them. The CDR3 bases are TGTGCCAGCAGAACCGGAAACATTCAGTACTTC. Amino acids: CASRTGNIQYF.

This chain joins TRBV4-2 and TRBJ2-7; 13 nucleotides agree with TRBD2. Trimming took 1 base from V and 1 from J; bases not matched to a gene: 4. The CDR3 runs to 17 residues. In germline, CDR1 is LGHNA, CDR2 YNFKEQ. The CDR3 sequence is CASSQGTSGRGSYEQYF. CDR3 nucleotide sequence: TGTGCCAGCAGCCAAGGGACTAGCGGGAGAGGGTCCTACGAGCAGTACTTC.

The count of this clone is one. V usage is TRBV7-6 and J usage is TRBJ2-7; 10 nucleotides line up with TRBD2. The CDR3 consists of 15 residues. Germline V CDR1 and CDR2: SGHVS, FNYEAQ. The V segment lost 4 bases and the J segment 6 bases; nucleotides outside the gene matches: 9. Here the CDR3 DNA reads TGTGCCAGCAGCTCAGAGGTCCTAGCGGGAGTCGAGCAGTACTTC. Its protein product is CASSSEVLAGVEQYF.

In nucleotides, the CDR3 is TGTGCCAGCAGCATTAGCGGAGGGGTAGGGGATACGCAGTATTTT. Its translation is CASSISGGVGDTQYF. The chain links TRBV7-2 to TRBJ2-3; weak D call: TRBD2 (6 bases). V was trimmed by 5 bases and J by 6 bases, leaving 18 bases between them. The CDR3 covers 15 residues. Per germline, CDR1 SGHTA and CDR2 FQGNSA.

The CDR3 spells CASSPLPGAFTEAFF. The CDR3 DNA follows: TGCGCCAGCAGCCCCCTACCCGGGGCATTCACTGAAGCTTTCTTT. This sequence joins TRBV4-3 and TRBJ1-1; a weak D match, TRBD1 (5 bases). The CDR3 loop spans 15 amino acids. Germline CDR1 LGHNA, CDR2 YSLEER. The V end lost 4 bases, the J end lost 4 bases, and 16 bases lay between the germline ends.

This chain links TRBV7-2 with TRBJ2-7; 8 nucleotides match TRBD2. Germline-derived CDR1 and CDR2 are SGHTA and FQGNSA. V lost 5 bases, J lost 0 bases, and 9 bases stayed unmatched. The CDR3 is 16 amino acids. Written as DNA, the CDR3 is TGTGCCAGCAGCCGCGATATAGCGGGAATCTCCTACGAGCAGTACTTC. This gives the protein CASSRDIAGISYEQYF.

This clone was seen more than once but under ten times. V usage is TRBV19 and J usage is TRBJ2-7; D is ambiguous. Germline CDR1 reads LNHDA; CDR2 reads SQIVND (reference sequence). This CDR3 spans 13 amino acids. Deletions cut 6 bases from V and 1 base from J, with 10 bases between. The DNA for the CDR3 is TGTGCCAGTAGCATATCCCCGTCCTACGAGCAGTACTTC. This gives the protein CASSISPSYEQYF.

This rearrangement joins TRBV27 to TRBJ2-1, with 7 bases fitting TRBD2. The length of the CDR3 is 14 residues. V dropped 5 bases and J dropped 7; count of bases not matched to a gene: 8. Germline CDR1 reads MNHEY; CDR2 reads SMNVEV (reference sequence). CDR3 coding DNA: TGTGCCAGCAGTAACGGACTAGTTTTAAATGAGCAGTTCTTC. Translation gives CASSNGLVLNEQFF.

The chain joins TRBV11-2 to TRBJ2-7, with TRBD1 matching 8 bases. This CDR3 comprises 15 residues. Germline loops: CDR1 SGHAT, CDR2 FQNNGV. Trimming at V came to 5 bases and at J to 4 bases, leaving 10 bases not matched to a gene. DNA of the CDR3: TGTGCCAGCAGCACTCGGACAGGGTTGGGGTACGAGCAGTACTTC. This gives the protein CASSTRTGLGYEQYF.

The table lists this clone with a count of one. The chain combines TRBV19 with TRBJ2-5; 8 bases agree with TRBD2. Germline loops: CDR1 LNHDA, CDR2 SQIVND (reference sequence). V gave up 4 bases and J gave up 0 bases; unmatched junction bases: 7. The CDR3 has 16 residues. The CDR3 is CASSTHSGKDQETQYF. The DNA of the CDR3 is TGTGCCAGTAGTACACATAGCGGGAAGGACCAAGAGACCCAGTACTTC.

The chain joins TRBV7-9 to TRBJ2-3, with 7 nucleotides matching TRBD2. The germline CDR1 and CDR2 sequences are SEHNR and FQNEAQ (reference sequence). Trimming removed 1 base from V and 0 bases from J; junction bases left unmatched: 10. CDR3 length: 18 amino acids. The CDR3 nucleotides are TGTGCCAGCAGCTTAGAAGGGAGGGCCGCTTATAGCACAGATACGCAGTATTTT. Protein: CASSLEGRAAYSTDTQYF.

This chain uses TRBV7-9 with TRBJ2-7; tentatively, D is TRBD1 or TRBD2 (5 bases each). The germline gives CDR1 SEHNR, CDR2 FQNEAQ (reference sequence). The CDR3 loop spans 14 amino acids. V lost 1 base, J lost 6 bases, and 13 bases lay in between. The CDR3 DNA reads as TGTGCCAGCAGCTTAGTGGGGACGGGGACCGAGCAGTACTTC. Protein product: CASSLVGTGTEQYF.

The rearrangement joins TRBV21-1 to TRBJ2-5; TRBD2, the D gene given by the table, was not confirmed from the DNA. TRBV21-1 is tagged as a pseudogene. This CDR3 contains 14 residues. DNA for the CDR3: TGTGCCAGCACCCCAGGGCGGGGGCTCGGGACCCAGTACTTC. It translates to CASTPGRGLGTQYF.

The chain uses TRBV19 and TRBJ2-1, with 8 bases matching TRBD2. Unmatched junction bases numbered 8, after V lost 9 bases and J lost 7 bases. CDR1 and CDR2 (germline): LNHDA, SQIVND (reference sequence). This CDR3 has 13 amino acids. The CDR3 here is CASQQRERNEQFF. The CDR3 coding sequence is TGTGCCAGCCAGCAGCGGGAGAGGAATGAGCAGTTCTTC.